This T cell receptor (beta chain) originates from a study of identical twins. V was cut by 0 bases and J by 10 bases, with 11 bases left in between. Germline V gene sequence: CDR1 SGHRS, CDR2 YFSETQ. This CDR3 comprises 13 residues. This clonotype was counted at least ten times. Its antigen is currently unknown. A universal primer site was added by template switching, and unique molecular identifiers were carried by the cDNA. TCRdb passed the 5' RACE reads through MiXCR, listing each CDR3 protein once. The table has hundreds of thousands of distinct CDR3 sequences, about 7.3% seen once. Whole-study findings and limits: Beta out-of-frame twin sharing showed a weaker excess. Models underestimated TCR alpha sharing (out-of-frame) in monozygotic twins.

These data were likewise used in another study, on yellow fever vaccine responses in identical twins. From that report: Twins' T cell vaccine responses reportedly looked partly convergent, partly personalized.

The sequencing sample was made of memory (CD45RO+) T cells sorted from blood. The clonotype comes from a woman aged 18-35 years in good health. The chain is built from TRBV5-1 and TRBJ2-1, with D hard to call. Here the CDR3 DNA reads TGCGCCAGCAGCTTGGCCCCCCTAGGGGAGCAGTTCTTC. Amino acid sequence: CASSLAPLGEQFF.